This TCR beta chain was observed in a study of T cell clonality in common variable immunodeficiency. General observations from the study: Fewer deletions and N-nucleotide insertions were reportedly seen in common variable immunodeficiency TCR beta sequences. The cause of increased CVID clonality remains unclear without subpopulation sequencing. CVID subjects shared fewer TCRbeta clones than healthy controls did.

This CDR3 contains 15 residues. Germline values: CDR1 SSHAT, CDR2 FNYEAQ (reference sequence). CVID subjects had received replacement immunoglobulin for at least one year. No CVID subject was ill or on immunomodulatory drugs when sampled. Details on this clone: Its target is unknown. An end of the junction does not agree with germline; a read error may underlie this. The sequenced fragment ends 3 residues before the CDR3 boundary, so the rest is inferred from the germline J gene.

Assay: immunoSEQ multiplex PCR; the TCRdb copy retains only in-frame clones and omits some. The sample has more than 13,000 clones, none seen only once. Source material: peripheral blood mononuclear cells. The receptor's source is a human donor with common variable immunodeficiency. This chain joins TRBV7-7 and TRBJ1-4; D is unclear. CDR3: CASSLGRGYNEKLFF. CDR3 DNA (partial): TGTGCTAGCAGCTTAGGAAGAGGGTATAATGAAAAA.